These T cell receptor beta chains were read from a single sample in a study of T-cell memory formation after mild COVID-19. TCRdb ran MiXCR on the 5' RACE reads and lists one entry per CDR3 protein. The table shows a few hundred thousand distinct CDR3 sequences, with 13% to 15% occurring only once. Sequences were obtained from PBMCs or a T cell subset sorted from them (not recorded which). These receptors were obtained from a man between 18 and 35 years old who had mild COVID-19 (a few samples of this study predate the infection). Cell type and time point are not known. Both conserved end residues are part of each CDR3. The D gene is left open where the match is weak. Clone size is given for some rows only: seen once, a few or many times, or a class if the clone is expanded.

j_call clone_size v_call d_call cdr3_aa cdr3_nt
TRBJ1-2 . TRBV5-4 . CASSLEGREWGYTF TGTGCCAGCAGCTTGGAGGGGCGCGAATGGGGCTACACCTTC
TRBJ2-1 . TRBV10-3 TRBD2 CAIRWTSDSNEQFF TGTGCCATCAGGTGGACTAGCGATTCCAATGAGCAGTTCTTC
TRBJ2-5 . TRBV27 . CASRQPGDTQYF TGTGCCAGCAGGCAACCAGGGGACACCCAGTACTTC
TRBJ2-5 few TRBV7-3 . CASSLTVGEVMETQYF TGTGCCAGCAGCTTAACGGTAGGGGAAGTGATGGAGACCCAGTACTTC
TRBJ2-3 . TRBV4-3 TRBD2 CASSQGGLAGNGDTQYF TGCGCCAGCAGCCAAGGGGGACTAGCGGGGAACGGGGATACGCAGTATTTT
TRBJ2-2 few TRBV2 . CASRGVSGTGELFF TGTGCCAGCAGGGGGGTTTCGGGCACCGGGGAGCTGTTTTTT
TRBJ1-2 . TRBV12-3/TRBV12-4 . CASSREANYGYTF TGTGCCAGCAGCCGGGAGGCAAACTATGGCTACACCTTC
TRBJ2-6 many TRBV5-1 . CASTPGGGSYSGANVLTF TGCGCCAGCACCCCCGGAGGCGGGTCTTACTCTGGGGCCAACGTCCTGACTTTC
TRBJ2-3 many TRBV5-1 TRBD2 CASSTGTSGADTQYF TGCGCCAGCAGCACTGGGACTAGCGGGGCGGATACGCAGTATTTT
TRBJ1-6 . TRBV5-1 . CASSLLGAGSPLHF TGCGCCAGCAGCTTGTTGGGGGCTGGTTCACCCCTCCACTTT